This T cell receptor beta chain originates from a study of T cell changes during pregnancy in multiple sclerosis. Clones were sequenced by immunoSEQ multiplex PCR, and TCRdb holds only the in-frame ones, with some missing. In the table there are about 36,000 clones, around 93% of which are singletons. The germline V and J ends were trimmed by 4 bases and 1 base, with 10 bases remaining between them. This CDR3 region has 14 residues. CDR1 is SGHRS and CDR2 is YFSETQ in the germline V gene. The source is a female donor with multiple sclerosis, enrolled in a pregnancy study. This chain uses TRBV5-1 with TRBJ2-3; D possibly corresponds to TRBD1 (5 bases). The sample consisted of CD4+ T cells from peripheral blood mononuclear cells, taken in the first trimester of pregnancy. The CDR3 loop is CASSGQGRTDTQYF. CDR3 nucleotide sequence: TGCGCCAGCAGCGGGCAGGGTCGCACAGATACGCAGTATTTT.